A single sample is the source of the 13 T cell receptor beta chains below, sequenced in a study of blood T cell repertoires in COVID-19. Generated by immunoSEQ multiplex PCR, the TCRdb table keeps only in-frame clones and is missing some. Among around 97,000 clones listed, roughly 84% were seen once. The specimen sequenced was peripheral blood. The source of these receptors is a human donor in a cohort sampled during active or convalescent COVID-19.

The chain couples TRBV3-1 (or the pseudogene TRBV3-2) to TRBJ2-6; the D is unclear. CDR3 length: 14 residues. The V end lost 2 bases, the J end lost 4 bases, and 6 bases lay between the germline ends. CDR1 and CDR2 (germline): LGHDT, YNNKEL (reference sequence). The DNA of the CDR3 is TGTGCCAGCAGCCAACTATCCGGGGCCAACGTCCTGACTTTC. Translated, it gives CASSQLSGANVLTF.

With regard to this clone: The identical CDR3 is also encoded by other nucleotide sequences in the sample. The chain is built from TRBV18 and TRBJ1-1; 9 nucleotides agree with TRBD1. The CDR3 contains 13 residues. The germline gives CDR1 KGHSH, CDR2 LQKENI. V lost 3 bases and J lost 6; bases outside the gene matches: 2. CDR3 protein: CASSPGQGAEAFF. As DNA, the CDR3 is TGTGCCAGCTCACCGGGACAGGGAGCTGAAGCTTTCTTT.

The chain recombines TRBV15 with TRBJ1-6, with a tentative D call TRBD1 (6 bases). The germline CDR1 and CDR2 sequences are LNHNV and YYDKDF (reference sequence). The CDR3 is made up of 16 amino acids. Trimming took off 1 base at V and 6 bases at J, with 13 bases between the two ends. In nucleotides, the CDR3 is TGTGCCACCAGCAGAGCTGGGACACAGTTTAATTCACCCCTCCACTTT. It translates to CATSRAGTQFNSPLHF.

This chain joins TRBV7-2 and TRBJ1-2, with 9 bases identical to TRBD1. Per germline, CDR1 SGHTA and CDR2 FQGNSA. The length of the CDR3 is 13 residues. V lost 6 bases, J lost 8 bases, and 7 bases stayed unmatched. The CDR3 loop reads CASRRTGVGGYTF. In nucleotides, the CDR3 is TGTGCCAGCAGGCGGACAGGGGTCGGCGGCTACACCTTC.

Written as DNA, the CDR3 is TGTGCCAGCTCACACCCCGGGCCAGGGGACCCAACTAATGAAAAACTGTTTTTT. Its translation: CASSHPGPGDPTNEKLFF. V gene TRBV18 combines with J gene TRBJ1-4, with TRBD1 as a possible D gene (6 bases). V was trimmed by 4 bases and J by 0 bases, leaving 18 bases between them. Germline-derived CDR1 and CDR2 are KGHSH and LQKENI. CDR3 length: 18 residues.

CDR3 DNA: TGCAGCACTGTGGTCGGACAGAGAGGAGTGCAGTACTTC. This sequence encodes CSTVVGQRGVQYF. The chain uses TRBV29-1 and TRBJ2-7, with D maybe TRBD1 (6 bases). Germline CDR1 reads SQVTM; CDR2 reads ANQGSEA. Trimming took 8 bases from V and 9 from J, leaving 23 bases between them. The CDR3 has 13 residues.

V gene TRBV2 combines with J gene TRBJ2-7; 13 bases are shared with TRBD2. J gave up 2 bases and V 4 bases, and 23 bases lay outside the gene matches. The CDR3 extends over 22 amino acids. Germline values: CDR1 SNHLY, CDR2 FYNNEI. Here the CDR3 reads CASSVRVGVGVLGTSGAYEQYF. Here the CDR3 DNA reads TGTGCCAGCAGTGTGCGTGTGGGGGTAGGTGTTTTAGGGACTAGCGGGGCCTACGAGCAGTACTTC. The full variable domain, in which reference TRBV2 and TRBJ2-7 provide the parts outside the CDR3, is EPEVTQTPSHQVTQMGQEVILRCVPISNHLYFYWYRQILGQKVEFLVSFYNNEISEKSEIFDDQFSVERPDGSNFTLKIRSTKLEDSAMYFCASSVRVGVGVLGTSGAYEQYFGPGTRLTVT.

This clone was seen only a few times. The chain is built from TRBV9 and TRBJ1-1; D ambiguous. The CDR3 loop spans 15 amino acids. V lost 4 bases to trimming and J lost 5 bases, with 18 bases between them. CDR1 and CDR2 (germline): SGDLS, YYNGEE. CDR3 sequence: CASSPRREGWTEAFF. In nucleotides, the CDR3 is TGTGCCAGCAGCCCTAGACGGGAGGGATGGACTGAAGCTTTCTTT.

This sequence joins TRBV5-4 and TRBJ2-6, with 7 nucleotides matching TRBD2. The CDR3 covers 15 residues. Germline V gives CDR1 SGHNT, CDR2 YYREEE (reference sequence). Trimming took 4 bases from V and 0 from J; bases not matched to a gene: 1. This CDR3 reads CASSRGDSGANVLTF. The CDR3 DNA sequence: TGTGCCAGCAGCCGGGGGGACTCTGGGGCCAACGTCCTGACTTTC.

This clone was recorded only once. This chain joins TRBV3-1 (or the pseudogene TRBV3-2) and TRBJ2-1; TRBD2 matches 10 bases. CDR1 and CDR2 from the germline V gene are LGHDT and YNNKEL (reference sequence). V shed 3 bases, J shed 4 bases, and the junction held 9 bases outside the gene matches. CDR3 length: 17 amino acids. CDR3 sequence: CASSQLSGGPLYNEQFF. For the CDR3, the DNA is TGTGCCAGCAGCCAGCTTAGCGGGGGGCCACTATACAATGAGCAGTTCTTC.

This chain connects TRBV6-5 to TRBJ1-2; D not certain. Germline V gene data show CDR1 as MNHEY and CDR2 as SVGAGI. This CDR3 contains 13 residues. V was shortened by 5 bases and J by 4 bases, with 11 bases between the two germline ends. CDR3 nucleotides: TGTGCCAGCAGTCCCTTGGGGAGCTATGGCTACACCTTC. Translated, it gives CASSPLGSYGYTF.

CDR3 region: CASGPMALYGYTF. CDR3 in DNA: TGTGCTAGTGGTCCGATGGCCCTCTATGGCTACACCTTC. The J gene is TRBJ1-2, the V gene TRBV12-5; D uncertain. This CDR3 is built from 13 residues. Trimming cost V 5 bases and J 4 bases, with 11 bases left between them. Germline assignment: CDR1 LGHNT and CDR2 FRNRAP.

This chain uses TRBV18 with TRBJ1-1; 8 nucleotides line up with TRBD1. CDR3 length: 15 residues. Germline V gene lookup returns CDR1 KGHSH and CDR2 LQKENI. V shed 3 bases, J shed 5 bases, and the junction held 8 bases outside the gene matches. The CDR3 region is CASSPPGGWWTEAFF. CDR3 DNA sequence: TGTGCCAGCTCACCGCCAGGGGGCTGGTGGACTGAAGCTTTCTTT.